The next 20 T cell receptor beta chains were all read from a single sample in a study of blood T cell repertoires in COVID-19. Clones were read by immunoSEQ multiplex PCR, and TCRdb kept only the in-frame ones, dropping some. The table lists about 88,000 clones, 85% to 90% of them singletons. Sequencing input: peripheral blood. The receptors shown here come from a woman aged 65 to 85 with acute or convalescent COVID-19.

This chain links TRBV6-5 with TRBJ1-2; TRBD1 is a possible D gene (5 bases). Germline V CDR1 and CDR2: MNHEY, SVGAGI. V lost 6 bases and J lost 5, with 19 bases in between. The CDR3 is 15 residues long. The CDR3, as DNA: TGTGCCAGCAGCGTACAGCCCAGGGCCGATTATGGCTACACCTTC. Translation: CASSVQPRADYGYTF.

The chain uses TRBV5-5 and TRBJ1-5; no firm D call. Per germline, CDR1 SGHKS and CDR2 YYEKEE (reference sequence). Trimming removed 0 bases at V and 4 bases at J, with 8 bases between. The CDR3 has 14 residues. The CDR3 coding sequence is TGTGCCAGCAGCTTGGAAGGGAGGAATCAGCCCCAGCATTTT. As protein: CASSLEGRNQPQHF. The variable domain in full, completed from reference TRBV5-5 and TRBJ1-5, reads DAGVTQSPTHLIKTRGQQVTLRCSPISGHKSVSWYQQVLGQGPQFIFQYYEKEERGRGNFPDRFSARQFPNYSSELNVNALLLGDSALYLCASSLEGRNQPQHFGDGTRLSIL.

V gene TRBV30 combines with J gene TRBJ1-4, with D possibly TRBD1 on 6 matching bases. The germline V gene has CDR1 GTSNPN and CDR2 SVGIG (reference sequence). The CDR3 has 15 residues. Trimming shortened V by 3 bases and J by 4 bases, and 15 bases separated the two germline ends. The CDR3 loop reads CAWRQTGLGNEKLFF. The CDR3 coding sequence is TGTGCCTGGAGACAAACAGGGTTGGGTAATGAAAAACTGTTTTTT.

This chain connects TRBV19 to TRBJ2-3; D gene ambiguous. The V end was cut by 3 bases, the J end by 4 bases, with 8 bases between. CDR1 and CDR2 (germline): LNHDA, SQIVND (reference sequence). There are 13 residues in the CDR3. In DNA, the CDR3 is TGTGCCAGTAGTATCCCCCCGGCAGATACGCAGTATTTT. Translation: CASSIPPADTQYF.

The rearrangement links TRBV6-1 to TRBJ1-1; D may be TRBD1 (6 bases). V lost 2 bases and J lost 6, with 16 bases in between. This CDR3 spans 15 amino acids. Germline CDR1 MNHNS, CDR2 SASEGT. In nucleotides, the CDR3 is TGTGCCAGCAGTGAACCATCGGGGGGCGCGCCTGAAGCTTTCTTT. Translation gives CASSEPSGGAPEAFF.

This chain links TRBV28 with TRBJ1-5; 9 bases fit TRBD1. Germline V gene sequence: CDR1 MDHEN, CDR2 SYDVKM. The CDR3 is made up of 15 amino acids. V lost 7 bases, J lost 7 bases, and 11 bases stayed unmatched. The CDR3 region has the DNA TGTGCCAGCACTTCACAGGGGGCGGTATGGCAGCCCCAGCATTTT. Its protein is CASTSQGAVWQPQHF.

The chain uses TRBV20-1 and TRBJ2-1; D not certain. In germline, CDR1 is DFQATT, CDR2 SNEGSKA (reference sequence). CDR3 length equals 12 residues. V lost 3 bases and J 4 bases, leaving 7 bases between the germline ends. DNA of the CDR3: TGCAGTGCTAGTTTGTTATACAATGAGCAGTTCTTC. This gives the protein CSASLLYNEQFF.

V and J are TRBV7-9 and TRBJ1-3, with D unresolved. This CDR3 contains 16 residues. Per the germline V gene, CDR1 is SEHNR and CDR2 is FQNEAQ (reference sequence). The V gene lost 5 bases and the J gene lost 1 base, with 15 bases spanning the gap. The CDR3 is CASSDSEGRSGNTIYF. The CDR3 DNA follows: TGTGCCAGCAGCGATTCTGAAGGGAGATCTGGAAACACCATATATTTT.

The chain has TRBV2 and TRBJ1-3; no reliable D call. The CDR3 runs to 13 residues. Germline V CDR1 and CDR2: SNHLY, FYNNEI. Trimming took 4 bases from V and 5 from J, leaving 9 bases between them. CDR3 sequence reads: CASSVGLRNTIYF. For the CDR3, the DNA is TGTGCCAGCAGTGTCGGTCTGAGAAACACCATATATTTT.

The chain recombines TRBV30 with TRBJ1-1; no firm D call. Trimming took off 2 bases at V and 4 bases at J, with 5 bases between the two ends. The CDR3 extends over 11 amino acids. Germline V lookup: CDR1 GTSNPN, CDR2 SVGIG (reference sequence). CDR3 amino acids: CAWSPRTEAFF. CDR3 sequence (DNA): TGTGCCTGGAGTCCCCGCACTGAAGCTTTCTTT.

This chain links TRBV7-9 with TRBJ2-3; D remains ambiguous. CDR1 is SEHNR and CDR2 is FQNEAQ in the germline V gene (reference sequence). The germline V and J ends were trimmed by 5 bases and 6 bases, with 12 bases remaining between them. The CDR3 has 13 residues. The CDR3 nucleotides are TGTGCCAGCAGCACCAGAGGTCCCGATACGCAGTATTTT. This gives the protein CASSTRGPDTQYF.

This clone came up a few times. This chain connects TRBV19 to TRBJ1-1; D remains unclear. This CDR3 spans 15 amino acids. The V end lost 2 bases, the J end lost 1 base, and 11 bases lay between the germline ends. In germline, CDR1 is LNHDA, CDR2 SQIVND (reference sequence). CDR3: CASSISQERNTEAFF. DNA for the CDR3: TGTGCCAGTAGTATATCGCAAGAGAGGAACACTGAAGCTTTCTTT.

This chain joins TRBV7-6 and TRBJ2-2; possibly TRBD2 for D (6 bases). V lost 2 bases and J 6 bases, leaving 13 bases between the germline ends. The CDR3 loop spans 15 amino acids. Germline CDR1 SGHVS, CDR2 FNYEAQ. CDR3 sequence: CASSLRLGGAGELFF. For the CDR3, the DNA is TGTGCCAGCAGCTTACGACTAGGTGGGGCCGGGGAGCTGTTTTTT.

The J gene is TRBJ2-7, the V gene TRBV7-8, with 11 bases matching TRBD2. Trimming at V came to 4 bases and at J to 4 bases, leaving 6 bases not matched to a gene. Germline-derived CDR1 and CDR2 are SGHVS and FQNEAQ. The CDR3 is made up of 15 amino acids. The CDR3 DNA follows: TGTGCCAGCAGCTCGCCGGGACTAGCGGATTACGAGCAGTACGTC. This codes for CASSSPGLADYEQYV.

This clone turned up a few times. This chain joins TRBV19 and TRBJ1-5, with a weak D call TRBD1 (6 bases). V gave up 4 bases and J gave up 0 bases, with 13 bases separating them. Germline CDR1 and CDR2: LNHDA and SQIVND (reference sequence). The CDR3 loop spans 16 amino acids. The CDR3 region has the DNA TGTGCCAGTAGTAAGCGGACAGCCTATAGCAATCAGCCCCAGCATTTT. Translated, it gives CASSKRTAYSNQPQHF.

The gene calls are TRBV11-3 and TRBJ1-2, with TRBD1 as a possible D gene (5 bases). This CDR3 region has 15 residues. V lost 4 bases and J 1 base, leaving 13 bases between the germline ends. The germline gives CDR1 SGHNT, CDR2 YENEEA. The CDR3 protein is CASSSPGTVNYGYTF. DNA of the CDR3: TGTGCCAGCAGCTCACCCGGGACTGTTAACTATGGCTACACCTTC. The variable domain in full, with the rest retrieved from reference TRBV11-3 and TRBJ1-2, is EAGVVQSPRYKIIEKKQPVAFWCNPISGHNTLYWYLQNLGQGPELLIRYENEEAVDDSQLPKDRFSAERLKGVDSTLKIQPAELGDSAVYLCASSSPGTVNYGYTFGSGTRLTVV.

This chain links TRBV5-6 with TRBJ2-1; 13 nucleotides match TRBD2. V dropped 1 base and J dropped 10; count of bases not matched to a gene: 8. The germline V gene has CDR1 SGHDT and CDR2 YYEEEE. This CDR3 region has 16 residues. The CDR3 bases are TGTGCCAGCAGCTTGAAACTAGCGGGGGGGCCACGAGAGCAGTTCTTC. It yields the protein CASSLKLAGGPREQFF.

This chain links TRBV3-1 (or the pseudogene TRBV3-2) with TRBJ2-2; a possible D gene is TRBD1 (6 bases). CDR3 length: 20 amino acids. V was clipped by 1 base and J by 0 bases, with 21 bases between them. CDR1 is LGHDT, CDR2 YNNKEL, per germline (reference sequence). CDR3 residues: CASSQVIITGWASNTGELFF. In DNA, the CDR3 is TGTGCCAGCAGCCAAGTCATAATTACAGGGTGGGCCTCGAACACCGGGGAGCTGTTTTTT.

The chain employs TRBV4-1 and TRBJ1-2, with 7 bases that match TRBD1. This CDR3 comprises 15 residues. The germline V gene has CDR1 MGHRA and CDR2 YSYEKL. J lost 5 bases, V lost 4 bases, and 10 bases had no gene match. CDR3 sequence: CASSLQEGGGYGYTF. The CDR3 nucleotides read TGCGCCAGCAGCCTACAGGAAGGGGGCGGGTATGGCTACACCTTC.

The chain links TRBV19 to TRBJ2-3; 7 nucleotides agree with TRBD2. The CDR3 runs 15 residues. CDR1 and CDR2 (germline): LNHDA, SQIVND (reference sequence). V lost 5 bases to trimming and J lost 2 bases; unmatched junction nucleotides: 7. CDR3 sequence: CASSLLADPTDTQYF. Written as DNA, the CDR3 is TGTGCCAGTAGTCTCCTAGCGGACCCCACAGATACGCAGTATTTT.